The 23 T cell receptor beta chains listed next were all sequenced from one sample in a study of shared clonotypes between healthy human individuals. Sequencing was performed with immunoSEQ multiplex PCR; in TCRdb, only in-frame clones are kept and a portion is missing. The data contain fewer than 200,000 clones, 66% of them singletons. The sample consisted of memory CD4+ T cells sorted from blood. Stated subset: CD45RA-negative fraction. All receptors derive from a man under 40 in good health.

The chain joins TRBV7-3 to TRBJ2-3, with TRBD2 as a possible D gene (5 bases). Per the germline V gene, CDR1 is SGHTA and CDR2 is FQGTGA. The CDR3 extends over 15 amino acids. V lost 5 bases and J lost 1, with 13 bases in between. The CDR3 protein is CASSPGAERTDTQYF. In DNA form, the CDR3 reads TGTGCCAGCAGCCCCGGAGCGGAACGCACAGATACGCAGTATTTT.

The chain combines TRBV25-1 with TRBJ1-5; 9 nucleotides match TRBD1. The germline gives CDR1 MGHDK, CDR2 SYGVNS. J gave up 4 bases and V 3 bases, and 7 bases lay outside the gene matches. The CDR3 sequence is 16 residues long. DNA for the CDR3: TGTGCCAGCAGTGAGACGACAGGGGGTTTAAATCAGCCCCAGCATTTT. It yields the protein CASSETTGGLNQPQHF.

The CDR3, as DNA: TGTGCCAGCAGCCCAGTCGGCGGGATTCGGTTCTTT. This translates into CASSPVGGIRFF. This rearrangement joins TRBV11-2 to TRBJ1-1; D ambiguous. The ends were cut back, 5 bases at V and 14 bases at J, with 18 bases in the middle. The CDR3 consists of 12 residues. Germline CDR1 reads SGHAT; CDR2 reads FQNNGV.

This sequence joins TRBV19 and TRBJ1-1; the D is unclear. Germline lookup yields CDR1 LNHDA and CDR2 SQIVND (reference sequence). This CDR3 has 13 residues. Trimming pared 7 bases from V and 0 bases from J, leaving 9 bases between. CDR3 in amino acids: CASMASMNTEAFF. The CDR3 region has the DNA TGTGCCAGTATGGCCAGCATGAACACTGAAGCTTTCTTT.

The chain has TRBV4-1 and TRBJ1-4, with 7 bases aligning to TRBD1. The ends lost 3 bases at V and 2 bases at J; junction bases unmatched: 6. The CDR3 extends over 16 amino acids. CDR1 is MGHRA, CDR2 YSYEKL, per germline. CDR3 sequence: CASSQYMTGTNEKLFF. The CDR3 nucleotides read TGCGCCAGCAGCCAGTATATGACAGGGACTAATGAAAAACTGTTTTTT.

This clone was detected only once. The chain employs TRBV20-1 and TRBJ1-2; no definite D call. The CDR3 totals 10 residues. In germline, CDR1 is DFQATT, CDR2 SNEGSKA (reference sequence). The V end was cut by 6 bases, the J end by 6 bases, with 8 bases between. The CDR3 nucleotides are TGCAGTGCAGGGTGGGATGGCTACACCTTC. Its protein product is CSAGWDGYTF.

This clone came up many times. Other nucleotide sequences in the sample specify the same CDR3. The V gene is TRBV19, the J gene TRBJ2-7, with 7 bases that match TRBD1. Germline-derived CDR1 and CDR2 are LNHDA and SQIVND (reference sequence). V lost 4 bases and J lost 3; bases outside the gene matches: 0. This CDR3 is built from 12 residues. The CDR3 sequence is CASSRDSYEQYF. Here the CDR3 DNA reads TGTGCCAGTAGTAGGGACAGCTACGAGCAGTACTTC.

V gene TRBV6-6 combines with J gene TRBJ2-7; no definite D call. There are 12 residues in the CDR3. The germline gives CDR1 MNHNY, CDR2 SVGAGI (reference sequence). The germline V and J ends were trimmed by 6 bases and 9 bases, with 15 bases remaining between them. The CDR3, as DNA: TGTGCCAGCAGCCAAGGGCCCATCGGGCAGTACTTC. This sequence encodes CASSQGPIGQYF.

This clone was counted between two and nine times. J is TRBJ1-5 and V is TRBV4-1, with D tentatively TRBD1 (6 bases). Germline CDR1 is MGHRA and CDR2 is YSYEKL. With 1 base removed from V and 6 bases from J, the gap between germline ends came to 13 bases. This CDR3 is 15 amino acids long. The CDR3 protein is CASSQVWGASQPQHF. In DNA form, the CDR3 reads TGCGCCAGCAGCCAAGTCTGGGGGGCGAGTCAGCCCCAGCATTTT.

About this clone: The same CDR3 also results from other DNA sequences found in this sample. The chain is built from TRBV4-1 and TRBJ2-7; no clear D. CDR1 is MGHRA, CDR2 YSYEKL, per germline. V was clipped by 0 bases and J by 0 bases, with 6 bases between them. CDR3 size: 14 residues. CDR3 in amino acids: CASSQDTNSYEQYF. DNA for the CDR3: TGCGCCAGCAGCCAAGATACCAACTCCTACGAGCAGTACTTC.

The rearrangement links TRBV2 to TRBJ2-3, with TRBD2 identical over 8 bases. J was trimmed by 3 bases and V by 10 bases; bases with no gene match: 12. Per the germline V gene, CDR1 is SNHLY and CDR2 is FYNNEI. The CDR3 runs to 15 residues. The CDR3 region has the DNA TGTGCCATACGAGTCAGCGGGAGTAGGACAGATACGCAGTATTTT. This encodes CAIRVSGSRTDTQYF.

V is TRBV7-2 and J is TRBJ1-1, with a possible D match to TRBD1 (5 bases). CDR1 SGHTA and CDR2 FQGNSA come from the germline V gene. The CDR3 runs 14 residues. V was pared by 2 bases and J by 7 bases, with 14 bases between. The CDR3 spells CASSLRVKGSEAFF. The CDR3 coding sequence is TGTGCCAGCAGCTTAAGGGTGAAGGGGAGTGAAGCTTTCTTT.

This clone has only a few counts. DNA of the CDR3: TGTGCCAGCAGCTTATCTGCTGGGGCCAACGTCCTGACTTTC. It translates to CASSLSAGANVLTF. The chain couples TRBV7-9 to TRBJ2-6; D is unresolved. Germline V gene lookup returns CDR1 SEHNR and CDR2 FQNEAQ (reference sequence). V was pared by 2 bases and J by 2 bases, with 4 bases between. This CDR3 contains 14 residues.

This clone was observed once. The chain joins TRBV25-1 to TRBJ2-5; 7 bases line up with TRBD2. Germline lookup yields CDR1 MGHDK and CDR2 SYGVNS. This CDR3 is built from 15 residues. V dropped 2 bases and J dropped 4; count of bases not matched to a gene: 7. The CDR3 DNA reads TGTGCCAGCAGTGAACGGGGAGGGAAAGGAGAGACCCAGTACTTC. Translated: CASSERGGKGETQYF.

The rearrangement uses TRBV5-1 and TRBJ2-1; 9 bases match TRBD2. With 4 bases clipped from V and 7 bases from J, the junction kept 18 bases outside the gene matches. This CDR3 region has 18 residues. The germline CDR1 and CDR2 sequences are SGHRS and YFSETQ. The DNA of the CDR3 is TGCGCCAGCAGCGGGAGGAGTAGCGGGAGCTGGTCGGATAATGAGCAGTTCTTC. Its translation: CASSGRSSGSWSDNEQFF. The full variable domain, in which reference TRBV5-1 and TRBJ2-1 provide the parts outside the CDR3, is KAGVTQTPRYLIKTRGQQVTLSCSPISGHRSVSWYQQTPGQGLQFLFEYFSETQRNKGNFPGRFSGRQFSNSRSEMNVSTLELGDSALYLCASSGRSSGSWSDNEQFFGPGTRLTVL.

J is TRBJ2-3 and V is TRBV18; D not resolved. Germline-derived CDR1 and CDR2 are KGHSH and LQKENI. V shed 3 bases and J shed 4 bases, with 14 bases lying between them. The CDR3 length is 15 residues. The CDR3 sequence: CASSPTGSKSDTQYF. For the CDR3, the DNA is TGTGCCAGCTCACCGACGGGTAGTAAATCAGATACGCAGTATTTT.

This clone has only a few counts. The chain uses TRBV5-1 and TRBJ2-1, with TRBD1 as a possible D gene (5 bases). This CDR3 is 12 amino acids long. Germline V gene lookup returns CDR1 SGHRS and CDR2 YFSETQ. V gave up 4 bases and J gave up 7 bases, with 9 bases separating them. The CDR3 spells CASSPNRNEQFF. CDR3 in DNA: TGCGCCAGCAGCCCTAACAGGAATGAGCAGTTCTTC.

This chain connects TRBV7-2 to TRBJ1-5, with 8 bases aligning to TRBD1. Trimming cost V 3 bases and J 7 bases; bases outside gene matches: 2. The germline CDR1 and CDR2 sequences are SGHTA and FQGNSA. The length of the CDR3 is 13 residues. The CDR3 protein is CASSLTGEQPQHF. DNA for the CDR3: TGTGCCAGCAGCTTGACAGGGGAACAGCCCCAGCATTTT.

The genes are TRBV7-2 and TRBJ2-5; tentative D call: TRBD2 (5 bases). V was trimmed by 4 bases and J by 5 bases, leaving 14 bases between them. Germline CDR1 SGHTA, CDR2 FQGNSA. The CDR3 is 14 residues long. The CDR3 DNA is TGTGCCAGCAGCTCGGGGAGTTCTAGGGAGACCCAGTACTTC. It translates to CASSSGSSRETQYF.

Turning to this clone: Other DNA sequences in this sample translate to the same CDR3. This chain links TRBV6-5 with TRBJ2-3; tentatively, D is TRBD2 (6 bases). There are 15 residues in the CDR3. V lost 0 bases to trimming and J lost 0 bases, with 7 bases between them. CDR1 and CDR2 from the germline V gene are MNHEY and SVGAGI. The DNA for the CDR3 is TGTGCCAGCAGTTACTCAGGGACTAGCACAGATACGCAGTATTTT. This gives the protein CASSYSGTSTDTQYF.

This clone was seen a handful of times. This chain connects TRBV2 to TRBJ2-5, with D unresolved. Germline loops: CDR1 SNHLY, CDR2 FYNNEI. The CDR3 has 14 residues. Deletions cut 5 bases from V and 5 bases from J, with 15 bases between. For the CDR3, the DNA is TGTGCCAGCAGTCAAAACACCTTAGGGGAGACCCAGTACTTC. Its protein is CASSQNTLGETQYF.

The V call is TRBV5-4, the J call TRBJ2-7, with a possible D match to TRBD1 (5 bases). The V gene lost 4 bases and the J gene lost 3 bases, with 17 bases spanning the gap. There are 15 residues in the CDR3. Germline assignment: CDR1 SGHNT and CDR2 YYREEE (reference sequence). CDR3 region: CASSLYRTRVYEQYF. The DNA of the CDR3 is TGTGCCAGCAGCCTGTACAGGACCCGAGTCTACGAGCAGTACTTC. Full variable domain (outside the CDR3, taken from reference TRBV5-4 and TRBJ2-7): ETGVTQSPTHLIKTRGQQVTLRCSSQSGHNTVSWYQQALGQGPQFIFQYYREEENGRGNFPPRFSGLQFPNYSSELNVNALELDDSALYLCASSLYRTRVYEQYFGPGTRLTVT.

The chain links TRBV25-1 to TRBJ2-3, with a tentative D call TRBD2 (6 bases). Germline V lookup: CDR1 MGHDK, CDR2 SYGVNS. There are 14 residues in the CDR3. The ends were cut back, 8 bases at V and 1 base at J, with 13 bases in the middle. CDR3 sequence (DNA): TGTGCCAGCTCGAAGGAGGGAGGCACAGATACGCAGTATTTT. Amino acids: CASSKEGGTDTQYF. Full variable domain (missing parts from reference TRBV25-1 and TRBJ2-3): EADIYQTPRYLVIGTGKKITLECSQTMGHDKMYWYQQDPGMELHLIHYSYGVNSTEKGDLSSESTVSRIRTEHFPLTLESARPSHTSQYLCASSKEGGTDTQYFGPGTRLTVL.